The source of this T cell receptor (beta chain) is a study of T cell responses to AZD1222 COVID-19 vaccine. The study's findings and limits: Reportedly, nearly half of unique spike TCRs recognized epitopes outside B.1.351/B.1.1.7 mutations.

V was clipped by 4 bases and J by 3 bases; unmatched bases: 3. CDR1 KGHSH and CDR2 LQKENI come from the germline V gene. The CDR3 has 14 amino acids. Notes on this clone: The antigen is not known.

Measured with immunoSEQ multiplex PCR; TCRdb has only the in-frame clones, and not every one. The sample holds 90,000 to 120,000 clones; about nine tenths are singletons and the top ten take approximately 5.6%. The specimen comprised peripheral blood, sampled 28 days after the second AZD1222 dose. The rearrangement links TRBV18 to TRBJ2-7, with TRBD1 identical over 10 bases. This TCR was recovered from an adult who received the AZD1222 COVID-19 vaccine. CDR3 nucleotides: TGTGCCAGCTCACAGGGACAGGGGAACTACGAGCAGTACTTC. Translation: CASSQGQGNYEQYF. Supplemented by reference TRBV18 and TRBJ2-7, the full variable domain reads NAGVMQNPRHLVRRRGQEARLRCSPMKGHSHVYWYRQLPEEGLKFMVYLQKENIIDESGMPKERFSAEFPKEGPSILRIQQVVRGDSAAYFCASSQGQGNYEQYFGPGTRLTVT.